This T cell receptor beta chain originates from a study of T cells in Graves' hyperthyroidism and ophthalmopathy. Study conclusions and caveats: Most expanded thyroid clonotypes above 0.001 recurred in blood.

Graves' hyperthyroidism was deemed stable absent ophthalmopathy progression within 18 months. The study left out patients who had uncontrolled infection, other autoimmune disease, pregnancy or lactation. TCR beta CDR3 regions were amplified from RNA. The study used the HTBI primer set for a first-round RT-PCR of the TCR CDR3. TCRdb re-derived calls from the multiplex PCR reads in MiXCR, one entry per CDR3 protein. The sample carries more than 350,000 distinct CDR3 sequences, around 14% recorded once. V lost 5 bases to trimming and J lost 5 bases, with 19 bases between them. The CDR3 extends over 15 amino acids. CDR1 and CDR2 from the germline V gene are SGHAT and FQNNGV. Note on this clonotype: Its antigen remains unknown.

This receptor was obtained from a woman in her 30s with Graves' hyperthyroidism. Sequences were obtained from blood. The chain uses TRBV11-2 and TRBJ2-7; perhaps TRBD2 as D (6 bases). The CDR3 DNA follows: TGTGCCAGCAGCCAAACAGCAGGAGGGGCGGACGAGCAGTACTTC. This sequence encodes CASSQTAGGADEQYF.